Following are 6 T cell receptor beta chains from one sample sequenced in a study of blood T cell repertoires in COVID-19. Only in-frame clones appear in the TCRdb table, and some are missing; sequencing was by immunoSEQ multiplex PCR. This sample yields 300,000 or so clones, of which roughly 90% are seen a single time; about 2.4% belongs to the top ten. The material sequenced was PBMCs or T cells enriched from blood (not recorded which). These receptors all come from a man in his 60s who had recovered from COVID-19.

The rearrangement links TRBV11-2 to TRBJ2-5, with 7 positions matching TRBD2. Germline values: CDR1 SGHAT, CDR2 FQNNGV. The CDR3 length is 14 residues. V gave up 5 bases and J gave up 0 bases; unmatched junction bases: 3. CDR3: CASSMGGYQETQYF. For the CDR3, the DNA is TGTGCCAGCAGCATGGGGGGGTACCAAGAGACCCAGTACTTC.

The rearrangement uses TRBV5-4 and TRBJ1-2; D remains ambiguous. Trimming shortened V by 2 bases and J by 4 bases, and 15 bases separated the two germline ends. In germline, CDR1 is SGHNT, CDR2 YYREEE (reference sequence). The CDR3 is made up of 15 amino acids. In DNA, the CDR3 is TGTGCCAGCAGCTTCATTTATCGGGAGTCCTATGGCTACACCTTC. Translating gives CASSFIYRESYGYTF.

The chain combines TRBV5-6 with TRBJ2-1; D call uncertain. V was cut by 0 bases and J by 0 bases, with 7 bases left in between. Germline values: CDR1 SGHDT, CDR2 YYEEEE. CDR3 size: 15 residues. The CDR3 DNA follows: TGTGCCAGCAGCTTGGTGTCGAGCTCCTACAATGAGCAGTTCTTC. Amino acid sequence: CASSLVSSSYNEQFF.

The chain combines TRBV29-1 with TRBJ1-5; 10 bases fit TRBD1. V was pared by 5 bases and J by 11 bases, with 6 bases of the junction left unmatched. CDR1 is SQVTM and CDR2 is ANQGSEA in the germline V gene. The CDR3 length is 12 residues. The CDR3 sequence: CSVQGQGKAQHF. The CDR3 DNA reads as TGCAGCGTTCAGGGACAGGGGAAGGCCCAGCATTTT.

This chain uses TRBV6-6 with TRBJ2-7, with TRBD2 matching over 7 bases. V trimming: 7 bases; J trimming: 1 base; junction bases outside the gene matches: 7. This CDR3 spans 14 amino acids. CDR1 and CDR2 (germline): MNHNY, SVGAGI (reference sequence). The CDR3 nucleotides read TGTGCCAGCACCCAAGGGGAGGGGTCCTACGAGCAGTACTTC. Translating it yields CASTQGEGSYEQYF.

The V call is TRBV4-3, the J call TRBJ2-7; no definite D call. Trimming took off 2 bases at V and 3 bases at J, with 29 bases between the two ends. Germline V gene sequence: CDR1 LGHNA, CDR2 YSLEER. The CDR3 has 20 residues. CDR3 in amino acids: CASSQKSQSDSRSSLYEQYF. The CDR3 DNA is TGCGCCAGCAGCCAAAAATCCCAAAGCGATAGTCGAAGTTCCCTCTACGAGCAGTACTTC.